This TCR beta chain was sequenced in a study of blood T cell repertoires in COVID-19. Study overall: Some COVID-19 samples were acute and others convalescent; all came from the United States, Italy and Spain. T cells, B-cell-depleted T cells, or PBMCs provided the cDNA or gDNA that served as material.

Authors' data handling: By means of reference gene primer amplification, nucleated cell counts were estimated. The table came from immunoSEQ multiplex PCR; TCRdb's copy has only in-frame clones and leaves some out. From that table come the V and J calls and clone size; the DNA was used to work out D and trimming. This table holds some 520,000 clones, 80% to 90% found once. Germline V CDR1 and CDR2: SGHTS, YDEGEE. The CDR3 loop spans 17 amino acids. V lost 7 bases and J lost 1, with 22 bases in between. Seattle-derived patients entered the study during active infection and were followed longitudinally.

The TCR originated in a man aged 18-30 years with COVID-19, enrolled during active disease. Sequencing was done on a sample of peripheral blood. This chain connects TRBV5-8 to TRBJ2-3, with D possibly TRBD2 on 6 matching bases. The CDR3 is CASATGSQGGGTDTQYF. The CDR3 DNA reads as TGTGCCAGCGCGACCGGCTCGCAGGGAGGAGGCACAGATACGCAGTATTTT. The whole variable domain, filled in from reference TRBV5-8 and TRBJ2-3, reads EAGVTQSPTHLIKTRGQQATLRCSPISGHTSVYWYQQALGLGLQFLLWYDEGEERNRGNFPPRFSGRQFPNYSSELNVNALELEDSALYLCASATGSQGGGTDTQYFGPGTRLTVL.